This TCR beta chain originates from a study of beta chain features in type 1 diabetes. Of the isolated RNA, all was reverse transcribed, and so the sequenced material was expressed TCRB transcripts. Only in-frame clones appear in the TCRdb table, and some are missing; sequencing was by immunoSEQ multiplex PCR. The repertoire consists of 250,000 to 350,000 clones, with approximately 11% occurring once and the leading ten covering 0.015%. The CDR3 has 14 amino acids. The V and J ends lost 2 bases and 2 bases, in that order; junction bases with no gene match: 0. The germline V gene has CDR1 KGHSH and CDR2 LQKENI. Points on this clone: The identical CDR3 is also encoded by other nucleotide sequences in the sample.

This TCR was recovered from a woman aged 25 to 39 in good health. The sequencing input was naive CD4+ T cells from blood. The chain combines TRBV18 with TRBJ2-1; TRBD1 matches 7 bases. The CDR3 sequence: CASSPGTAYNEQFF. For the CDR3, the DNA is TGTGCCAGCTCACCAGGGACAGCCTACAATGAGCAGTTCTTC.